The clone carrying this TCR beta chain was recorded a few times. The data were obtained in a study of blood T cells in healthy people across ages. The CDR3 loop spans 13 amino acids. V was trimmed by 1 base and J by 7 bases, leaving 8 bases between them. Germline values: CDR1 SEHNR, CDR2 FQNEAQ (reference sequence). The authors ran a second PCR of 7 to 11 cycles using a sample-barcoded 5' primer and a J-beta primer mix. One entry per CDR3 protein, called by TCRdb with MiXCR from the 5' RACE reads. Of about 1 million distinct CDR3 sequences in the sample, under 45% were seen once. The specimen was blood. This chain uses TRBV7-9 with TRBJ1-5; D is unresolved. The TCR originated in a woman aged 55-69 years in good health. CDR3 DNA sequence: TGTGCCAGCAGCTTAGGCGTGGGCCAGCCCCAGCATTTT. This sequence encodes CASSLGVGQPQHF.